This T cell receptor (beta chain) was identified in a study of T-cell reconstitution after alpha-beta-depleted transplantation in children. Findings and limits, study-wide: Several hundred expanded graft clones reportedly supplied alpha-beta T cells about two months after transplant.

Preparation of the TCRbeta library was carried out with unique molecular identifiers. TCRdb redid the calling of the PCR reads with MiXCR, one entry per CDR3 protein. In the table there are a few hundred thousand distinct CDR3 sequences, about a quarter of which are singletons. With respect to this clonotype: The antigen is unknown.

Germline-derived CDR1 and CDR2 are SGHRS and YFSETQ. V was trimmed by 3 bases and J by 9 bases, leaving 16 bases between them. This CDR3 has 14 residues. The V call is TRBV5-1, the J call TRBJ2-1; D tentatively reads TRBD1 or TRBD2 (8 bases each). Sequenced material: PBMCs, mostly from graft donor cells, taken 180 days after TCRalphabeta/CD19-depleted stem cell transplant. The source of this sequence is a male patient aged 5 to 17 who had a stem cell transplant for acute lymphoblastic leukemia, so the T cells may come from the graft donor. The CDR3: CASSYQGAGGEQFF. The CDR3 bases are TGCGCCAGCAGCTACCAGGGGGCGGGGGGTGAGCAGTTCTTC.